Presented here are 29 T cell receptor beta chains from one specimen sequenced in a study of CXCR3-negative and CXCR3-positive naive CD8 T cells. The authors prepared UMI-labeled TRB cDNA libraries by 5' RACE. TCRdb reanalyzed the 5' RACE reads, giving one entry per CDR3 protein sequence and no DNA. The ten top clones account for around 22%, within a sample of around 50,000 distinct CDR3 sequences. The sample taken for sequencing was memory CD8+ T cells from blood. All receptors come from a human donor in good health. Some clones in this sample may be carry-over from other donors' samples.

CDR3 protein: CSVERTLNTEAFF. The chain is built from TRBV29-1 and TRBJ1-1. This CDR3 comprises 13 residues. Germline V lookup: CDR1 SQVTM, CDR2 ANQGSEA. The whole variable domain, filled in from reference TRBV29-1 and TRBJ1-1, reads SAVISQKPSRDICQRGTSLTIQCQVDSQVTMMFWYRQQPGQSLTLIATANQGSEATYESGFVIDKFPISRPNLTFSTLTVSNMSPEDSSIYLCSVERTLNTEAFFGQGTRLTVV.

V and J are TRBV12-3 or TRBV12-4 and TRBJ2-1; TCRdb proposes TRBD1, but this gene call is untestable without DNA. The CDR3 extends over 14 amino acids. The CDR3 is CASSFAGGHNEQFF.

The V gene is TRBV4-1, the J gene TRBJ2-7; TCRdb designates TRBD1, a call that cannot be tested without DNA. The CDR3 has 14 amino acids. The V gene's germline CDR1 is MGHRA and CDR2 YSYEKL. This CDR3 reads CASSTTGGSYEQYF.

The V and J genes are TRBV11-3 and TRBJ2-1; TCRdb proposes TRBD2, but this gene call is untestable without DNA. CDR1 SGHNT and CDR2 YENEEA come from the germline V gene. This CDR3 comprises 19 residues. CDR3: CASSSHTLSSGGALDEQFF. Filled out from reference TRBV11-3 and TRBJ2-1, the complete variable domain reads EAGVVQSPRYKIIEKKQPVAFWCNPISGHNTLYWYLQNLGQGPELLIRYENEEAVDDSQLPKDRFSAERLKGVDSTLKIQPAELGDSAVYLCASSSHTLSSGGALDEQFFGPGTRLTVL.

V gene TRBV27 combines with J gene TRBJ2-5. Germline values: CDR1 MNHEY, CDR2 SMNVEV (reference sequence). The CDR3 consists of 14 residues. CDR3 residues: CASSHQETQETQYF.

The V and J genes are TRBV12-3 or TRBV12-4 and TRBJ1-1; as DNA is missing, the TRBD1 call by TCRdb cannot be tested. CDR3 length equals 13 residues. The CDR3 loop is CASLQGLHTEAFF.

This chain uses TRBV4-3 with TRBJ2-7; TCRdb proposes TRBD1, but this gene call is untestable without DNA. The CDR3 length is 15 residues. Germline lookup yields CDR1 LGHNA and CDR2 YSLEER. The CDR3: CASSQGQGRYYEQYF.

The gene calls are TRBV20-1 and TRBJ2-1; with no DNA, the TCRdb D assignment of TRBD2 cannot be verified. This CDR3 contains 13 residues. From germline, CDR1 is DFQATT and CDR2 SNEGSKA (reference sequence). CDR3 in amino acids: CSASTGDNNEQFF.

This chain uses TRBV29-1 with TRBJ1-4; the TRBD1 assignment by TCRdb is unverifiable without DNA. The CDR3 consists of 14 residues. Per the germline V gene, CDR1 is SQVTM and CDR2 is ANQGSEA. The CDR3: CSVDGTGGDEKLFF. Using reference TRBV29-1 and TRBJ1-4 for the parts outside the CDR3, the full variable domain is SAVISQKPSRDICQRGTSLTIQCQVDSQVTMMFWYRQQPGQSLTLIATANQGSEATYESGFVIDKFPISRPNLTFSTLTVSNMSPEDSSIYLCSVDGTGGDEKLFFGSGTQLSVL.

This chain connects TRBV6-6 to TRBJ1-5. CDR1 is MNHNY and CDR2 is SVGAGI in the germline V gene (reference sequence). The CDR3 loop spans 15 amino acids. This CDR3 reads CASSTGPDGGQPQHF.

The chain employs TRBV7-3 and TRBJ2-1; as DNA is missing, the TRBD1 call by TCRdb cannot be tested. CDR3 length: 14 amino acids. Germline loops: CDR1 SGHTA, CDR2 FQGTGA. The CDR3 spells CASSPGGGLNEQFF.

The chain joins TRBV12-3 or TRBV12-4 to TRBJ1-2; TCRdb indicates TRBD1, and absent DNA this call remains unverified. The CDR3 has 14 amino acids. The CDR3 spells CASSLRQGGYGYTF.

This chain links TRBV6-2 or TRBV6-3 with TRBJ1-2. The CDR3 totals 18 residues. Germline V lookup: CDR1 MNHEY, CDR2 SVGEGT. The CDR3 sequence: CASRPWRTTSQPSVGYTF.

The chain combines TRBV11-2 with TRBJ2-5. Germline CDR1 and CDR2: SGHAT and FQNNGV. This CDR3 region has 17 residues. The CDR3 sequence: CASSLSESFGVGETQYF.

This clonotype shows up as medium-sized (0.01 to 0.1%) by frequency. This chain joins TRBV6-2 or TRBV6-3 and TRBJ2-1; TCRdb's assignment of TRBD2 cannot be checked, as there is no DNA. Germline CDR1 reads MNHEY; CDR2 reads SVGEGT. The CDR3 is made up of 14 amino acids. CDR3 sequence reads: CASSSRGPPNEQFF.

CDR3 protein: CASSQGLRDKRSYEQYF. The chain uses TRBV4-1 and TRBJ2-7; there is no DNA to check the TCRdb D call of TRBD2. This CDR3 comprises 17 residues. The germline V gene encodes CDR1 MGHRA and CDR2 YSYEKL.

The gene calls are TRBV15 and TRBJ2-7; with no DNA, the TCRdb D assignment of TRBD1 cannot be verified. The CDR3 covers 18 residues. Germline values: CDR1 LNHNV, CDR2 YYDKDF (reference sequence). The CDR3 here is CATSRDSNTGTASHEQYF.

The chain combines TRBV7-2 with TRBJ1-1. The germline V gene encodes CDR1 SGHTA and CDR2 FQGNSA. The CDR3 contains 15 residues. Here the CDR3 reads CASSLELGGNTEAFF.

Its frequency marks this clonotype as medium-sized. The chain uses TRBV25-1 and TRBJ2-7; the D call from TCRdb, TRBD2, cannot be confirmed without DNA. Germline values: CDR1 MGHDK, CDR2 SYGVNS. The CDR3 consists of 14 residues. The CDR3 reads CASSEFGREVEQYF.

The chain is built from TRBV6-1 and TRBJ2-6; TCRdb outputs TRBD1, but without DNA this stays unchecked. Germline lookup yields CDR1 MNHNS and CDR2 SASEGT. The CDR3 runs to 15 residues. The CDR3 sequence: CAGAGENSGANILTF.

The genes are TRBV7-9 and TRBJ1-2. Per germline, CDR1 SEHNR and CDR2 FQNEAQ (reference sequence). The CDR3 is 15 residues long. The CDR3 reads CASSLAGTLMDGYTF.

CDR3 sequence reads: CASSASGRCEQYF. The chain is built from TRBV9 and TRBJ2-7; TCRdb selects TRBD2, and the lack of DNA leaves this call unchecked. The CDR3 runs to 13 residues. Looked up from germline, CDR1 is SGDLS and CDR2 is YYNGEE. The whole variable domain, remainder taken from reference TRBV9 and TRBJ2-7, is DSGVTQTPKHLITATGQRVTLRCSPRSGDLSVYWYQQSLDQGLQFLIQYYNGEERAKGNILERFSAQQFPDLHSELNLSSLELGDSALYFCASSASGRCEQYFGPGTRLTVT.

The chain carries TRBV20-1 and TRBJ2-1; with no DNA, the TCRdb D assignment of TRBD2 cannot be verified. Germline V gene sequence: CDR1 DFQATT, CDR2 SNEGSKA (reference sequence). The CDR3 is 14 residues long. The CDR3 sequence: CSAREEGTYNEQFF.

The rearrangement links TRBV5-1 to TRBJ2-1. Germline CDR1 is SGHRS and CDR2 is YFSETQ. The CDR3 loop spans 13 amino acids. The CDR3 loop reads CASSLGIYNEQFF.

The V gene is TRBV27, the J gene TRBJ2-5; the D call from TCRdb, TRBD1, cannot be confirmed without DNA. Germline CDR1 MNHEY, CDR2 SMNVEV (reference sequence). The CDR3 runs 15 residues. The CDR3 sequence: CASRGGTGAPKTQYF.

V is TRBV30 and J is TRBJ2-5; there is no DNA to check the TCRdb D call of TRBD2. The CDR3 is 13 residues long. Looked up from germline, CDR1 is GTSNPN and CDR2 is SVGIG (reference sequence). The CDR3: CAWSALRGETQYF.

The chain has TRBV7-2 and TRBJ1-1. The germline CDR1 and CDR2 sequences are SGHTA and FQGNSA. The CDR3 contains 13 residues. CDR3: CASSLPTNTEAFF.

CDR3 region: CASTQEASGYTF. The chain combines TRBV6-2 or TRBV6-3 with TRBJ1-2. CDR1 and CDR2 (germline): MNHEY, SVGEGT. This CDR3 has 12 residues.

The V call is TRBV5-1, the J call TRBJ1-1; TCRdb picks TRBD1, but there is no DNA to check that call. Germline CDR1 and CDR2: SGHRS and YFSETQ. This CDR3 region has 17 residues. The CDR3: CASSPGQGRLMNTEAFF.